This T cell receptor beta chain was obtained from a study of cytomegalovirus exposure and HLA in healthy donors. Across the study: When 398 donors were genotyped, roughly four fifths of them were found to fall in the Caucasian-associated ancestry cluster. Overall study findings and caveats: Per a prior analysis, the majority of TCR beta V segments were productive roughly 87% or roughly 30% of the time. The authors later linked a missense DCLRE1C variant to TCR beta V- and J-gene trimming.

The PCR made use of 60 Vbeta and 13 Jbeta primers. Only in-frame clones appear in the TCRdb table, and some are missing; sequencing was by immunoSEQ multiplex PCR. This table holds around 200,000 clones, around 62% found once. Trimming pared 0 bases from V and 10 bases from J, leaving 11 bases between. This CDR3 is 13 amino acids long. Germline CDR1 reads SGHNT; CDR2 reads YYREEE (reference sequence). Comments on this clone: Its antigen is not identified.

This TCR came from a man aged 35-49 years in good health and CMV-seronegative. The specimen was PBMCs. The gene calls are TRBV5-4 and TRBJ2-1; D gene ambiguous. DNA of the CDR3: TGTGCCAGCAGCTTGGCCCGAGCGAACGAGCAGTTCTTC. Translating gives CASSLARANEQFF. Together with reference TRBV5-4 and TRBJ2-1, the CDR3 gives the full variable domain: ETGVTQSPTHLIKTRGQQVTLRCSSQSGHNTVSWYQQALGQGPQFIFQYYREEENGRGNFPPRFSGLQFPNYSSELNVNALELDDSALYLCASSLARANEQFFGPGTRLTVL.